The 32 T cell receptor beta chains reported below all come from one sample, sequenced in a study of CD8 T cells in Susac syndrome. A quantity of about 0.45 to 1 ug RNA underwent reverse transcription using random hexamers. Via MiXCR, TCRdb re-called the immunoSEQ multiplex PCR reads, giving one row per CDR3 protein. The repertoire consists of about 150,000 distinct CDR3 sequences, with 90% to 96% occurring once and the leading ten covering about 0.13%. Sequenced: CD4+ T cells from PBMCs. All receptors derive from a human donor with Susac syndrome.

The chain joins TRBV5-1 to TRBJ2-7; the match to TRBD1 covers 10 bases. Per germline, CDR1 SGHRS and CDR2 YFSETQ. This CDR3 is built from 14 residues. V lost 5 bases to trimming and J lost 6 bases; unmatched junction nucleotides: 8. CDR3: CASRRTGGQGEQYV. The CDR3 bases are TGCGCCAGCAGGAGGACAGGGGGTCAGGGCGAGCAGTACGTC.

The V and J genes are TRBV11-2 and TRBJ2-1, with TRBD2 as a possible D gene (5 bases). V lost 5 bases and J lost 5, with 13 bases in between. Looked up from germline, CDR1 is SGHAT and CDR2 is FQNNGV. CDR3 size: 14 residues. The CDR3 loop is CASSPEAVNNEQFF. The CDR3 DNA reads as TGTGCCAGCAGCCCGGAGGCGGTCAACAATGAGCAGTTCTTC.

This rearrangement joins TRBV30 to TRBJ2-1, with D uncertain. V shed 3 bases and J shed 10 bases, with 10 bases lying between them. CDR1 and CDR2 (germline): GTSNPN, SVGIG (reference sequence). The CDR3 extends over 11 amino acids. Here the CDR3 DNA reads TGTGCCTGGAGCTCGGTTATAGAGCAGTTCTTC. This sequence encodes CAWSSVIEQFF.

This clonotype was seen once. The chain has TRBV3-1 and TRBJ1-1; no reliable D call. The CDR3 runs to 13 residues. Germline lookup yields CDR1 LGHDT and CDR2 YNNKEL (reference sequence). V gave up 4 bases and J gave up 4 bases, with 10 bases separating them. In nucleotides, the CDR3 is TGTGCCAGCAGCCCCCCTGTGGGCACTGAAGCTTTCTTT. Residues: CASSPPVGTEAFF.

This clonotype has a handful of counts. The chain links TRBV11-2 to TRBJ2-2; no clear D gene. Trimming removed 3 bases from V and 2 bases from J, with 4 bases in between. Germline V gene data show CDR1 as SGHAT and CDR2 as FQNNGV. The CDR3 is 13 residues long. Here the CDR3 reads CASSFGNTGELFF. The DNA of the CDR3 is TGTGCCAGCAGCTTCGGTAACACCGGGGAGCTGTTTTTT.

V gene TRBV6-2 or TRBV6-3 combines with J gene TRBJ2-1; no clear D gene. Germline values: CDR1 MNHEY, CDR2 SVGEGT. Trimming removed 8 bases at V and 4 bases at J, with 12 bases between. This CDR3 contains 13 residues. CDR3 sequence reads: CASQPGFYNEQFF. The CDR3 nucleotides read TGTGCCAGCCAACCCGGATTTTACAATGAGCAGTTCTTC.

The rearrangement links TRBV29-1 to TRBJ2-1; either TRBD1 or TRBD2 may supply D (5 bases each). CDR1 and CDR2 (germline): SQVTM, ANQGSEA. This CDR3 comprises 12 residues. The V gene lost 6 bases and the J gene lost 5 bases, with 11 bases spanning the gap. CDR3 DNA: TGCAGCGTGCTGGGACGGAACAATGAGCAGTTCTTC. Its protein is CSVLGRNNEQFF.

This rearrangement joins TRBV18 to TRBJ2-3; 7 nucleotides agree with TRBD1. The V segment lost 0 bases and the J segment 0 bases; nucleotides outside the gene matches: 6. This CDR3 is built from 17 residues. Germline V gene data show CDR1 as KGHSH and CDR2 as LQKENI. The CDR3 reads CASSPPNVQGSTDTQYF. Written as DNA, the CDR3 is TGTGCCAGCTCACCACCGAACGTACAGGGGAGCACAGATACGCAGTATTTT.

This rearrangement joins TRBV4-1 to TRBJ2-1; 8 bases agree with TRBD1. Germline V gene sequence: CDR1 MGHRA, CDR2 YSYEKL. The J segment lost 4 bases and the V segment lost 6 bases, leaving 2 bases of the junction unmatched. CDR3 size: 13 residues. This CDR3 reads CASSRQGYNEQFF. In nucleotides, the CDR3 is TGCGCCAGCAGTAGACAGGGGTACAATGAGCAGTTCTTC.

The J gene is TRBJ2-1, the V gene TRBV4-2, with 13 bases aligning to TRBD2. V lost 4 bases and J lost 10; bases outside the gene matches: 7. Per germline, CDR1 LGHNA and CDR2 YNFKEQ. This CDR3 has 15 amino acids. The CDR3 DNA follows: TGTGCCAGCAGCCGAAGACTAGCGGGAGGAGAGGAGCAGTTCTTC. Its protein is CASSRRLAGGEEQFF.

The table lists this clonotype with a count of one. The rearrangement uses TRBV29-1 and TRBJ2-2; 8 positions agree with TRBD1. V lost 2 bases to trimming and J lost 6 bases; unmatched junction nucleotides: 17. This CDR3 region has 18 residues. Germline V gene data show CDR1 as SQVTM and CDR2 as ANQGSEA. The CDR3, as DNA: TGCAGCGTTGAAATCCAGGGGGCGCAAGATTTTTCGGCCGGGGAGCTGTTTTTT. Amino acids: CSVEIQGAQDFSAGELFF.

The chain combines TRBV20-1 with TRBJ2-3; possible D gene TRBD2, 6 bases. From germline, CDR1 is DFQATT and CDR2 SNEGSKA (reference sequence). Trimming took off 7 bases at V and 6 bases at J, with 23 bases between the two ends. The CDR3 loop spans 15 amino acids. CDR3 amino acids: CSGIKGGARVDTQYF. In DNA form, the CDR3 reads TGCAGTGGGATCAAAGGCGGGGCCCGTGTGGATACGCAGTATTTT.

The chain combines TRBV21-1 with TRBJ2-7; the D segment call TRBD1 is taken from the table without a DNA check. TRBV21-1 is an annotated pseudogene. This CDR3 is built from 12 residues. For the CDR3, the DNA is TGTGCCCGGACAGGGGGCACCTACGAGCAGTACGTC. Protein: CARTGGTYEQYV.

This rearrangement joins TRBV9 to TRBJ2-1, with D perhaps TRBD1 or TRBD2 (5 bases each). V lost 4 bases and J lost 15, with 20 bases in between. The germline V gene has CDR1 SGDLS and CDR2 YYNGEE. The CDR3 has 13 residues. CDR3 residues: CASSPNGRGSGFF. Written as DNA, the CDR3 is TGTGCCAGCAGCCCCAACGGTCGGGGCTCGGGGTTCTTC.

CDR3 in amino acids: CSVFNRDRGLRETQYF. The CDR3 DNA reads TGCAGCGTTTTCAATAGGGACAGGGGGTTAAGAGAGACCCAGTACTTC. This sequence joins TRBV29-1 and TRBJ2-5, with 11 bases aligning to TRBD1. CDR3 size: 16 residues. Germline values: CDR1 SQVTM, CDR2 ANQGSEA. The trim removed 5 bases at V and 4 bases at J, leaving 12 bases unmatched.

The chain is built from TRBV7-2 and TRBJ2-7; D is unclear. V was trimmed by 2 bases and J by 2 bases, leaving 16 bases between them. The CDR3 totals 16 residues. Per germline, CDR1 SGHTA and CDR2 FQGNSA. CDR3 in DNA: TGTGCCAGCAGCTTACTACCGGACCGAAGAGCCTACGAGCAGTACTTC. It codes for CASSLLPDRRAYEQYF.

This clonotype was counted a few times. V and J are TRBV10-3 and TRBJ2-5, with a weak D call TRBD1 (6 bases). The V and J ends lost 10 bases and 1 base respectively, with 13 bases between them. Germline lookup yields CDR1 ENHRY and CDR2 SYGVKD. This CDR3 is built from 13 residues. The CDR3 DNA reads TGTGCCAGTACCGGACAGACCCAAGAGACCCAGTACTTC. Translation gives CASTGQTQETQYF.

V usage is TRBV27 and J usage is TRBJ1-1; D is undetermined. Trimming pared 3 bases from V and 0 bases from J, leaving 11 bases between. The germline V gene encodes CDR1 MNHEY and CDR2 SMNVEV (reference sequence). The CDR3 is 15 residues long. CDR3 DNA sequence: TGTGCCAGCAGTTTCGGCCACGGGGTGAACACTGAAGCTTTCTTT. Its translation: CASSFGHGVNTEAFF.

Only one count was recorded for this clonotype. The CDR3: CASNSGVGGEQFF. DNA for the CDR3: TGTGCCAGCAATAGCGGGGTGGGAGGTGAGCAGTTCTTC. This chain uses TRBV6-1 with TRBJ2-1; 8 nucleotides align to TRBD2. This CDR3 has 13 amino acids. Trimming took 7 bases from V and 9 from J; bases not matched to a gene: 8. Germline V CDR1 and CDR2: MNHNS, SASEGT.

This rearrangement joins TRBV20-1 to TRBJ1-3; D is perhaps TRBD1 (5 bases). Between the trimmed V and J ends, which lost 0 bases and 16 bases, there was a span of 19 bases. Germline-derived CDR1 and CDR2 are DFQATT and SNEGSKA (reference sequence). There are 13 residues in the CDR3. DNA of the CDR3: TGCAGTGCTAGAGATCTCCAGGGCTCCCTTGTGTATTTT. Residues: CSARDLQGSLVYF.

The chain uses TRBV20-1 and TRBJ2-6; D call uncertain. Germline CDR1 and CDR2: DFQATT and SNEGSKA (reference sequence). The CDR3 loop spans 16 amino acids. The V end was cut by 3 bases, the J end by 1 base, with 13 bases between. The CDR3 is CSASPRQGSGANVLTF. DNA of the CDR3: TGCAGTGCTAGTCCCCGCCAAGGGTCTGGGGCCAACGTCCTGACTTTC.

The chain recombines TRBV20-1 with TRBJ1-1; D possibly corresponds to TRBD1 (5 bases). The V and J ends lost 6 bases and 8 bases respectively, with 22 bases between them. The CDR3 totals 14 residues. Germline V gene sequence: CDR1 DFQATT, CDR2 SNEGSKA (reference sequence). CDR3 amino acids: CSAPTPARAGEAFF. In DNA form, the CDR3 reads TGCAGTGCCCCTACACCGGCCAGGGCAGGCGAAGCTTTCTTT.

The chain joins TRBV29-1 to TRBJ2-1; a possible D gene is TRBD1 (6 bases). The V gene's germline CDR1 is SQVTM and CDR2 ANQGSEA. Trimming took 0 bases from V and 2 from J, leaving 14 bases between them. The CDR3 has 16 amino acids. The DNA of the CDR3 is TGCAGCGTTGAAGATCTGGCAGGGGCCACCTACAATGAGCAGTTCTTC. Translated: CSVEDLAGATYNEQFF.

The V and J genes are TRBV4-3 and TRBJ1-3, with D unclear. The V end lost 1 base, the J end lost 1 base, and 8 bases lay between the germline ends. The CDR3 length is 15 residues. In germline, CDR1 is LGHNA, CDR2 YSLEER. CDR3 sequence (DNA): TGCGCCAGCAGCCAAGTGGTCGGATCTGGAAACACCATATATTTT. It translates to CASSQVVGSGNTIYF.

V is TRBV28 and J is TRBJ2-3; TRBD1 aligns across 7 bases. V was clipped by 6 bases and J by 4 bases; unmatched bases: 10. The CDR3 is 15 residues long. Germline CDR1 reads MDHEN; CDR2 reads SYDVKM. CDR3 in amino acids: CASSQIDRVPDTQYF. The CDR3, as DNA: TGTGCCAGCAGCCAGATAGACAGGGTTCCAGATACGCAGTATTTT.

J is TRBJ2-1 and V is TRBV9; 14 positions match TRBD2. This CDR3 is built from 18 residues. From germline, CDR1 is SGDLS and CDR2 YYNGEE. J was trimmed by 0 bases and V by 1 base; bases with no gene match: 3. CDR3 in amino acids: CASSVRTSGRSSYNEQFF. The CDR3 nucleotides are TGTGCCAGCAGCGTAAGGACTAGCGGGAGGAGCTCCTACAATGAGCAGTTCTTC.

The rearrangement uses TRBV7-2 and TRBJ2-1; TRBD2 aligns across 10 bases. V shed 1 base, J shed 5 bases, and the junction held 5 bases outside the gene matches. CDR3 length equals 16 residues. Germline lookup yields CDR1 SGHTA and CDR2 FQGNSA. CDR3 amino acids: CASSLVSAGGDNEQFF. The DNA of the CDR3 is TGTGCCAGCAGCTTAGTCTCAGCGGGGGGGGACAATGAGCAGTTCTTC.

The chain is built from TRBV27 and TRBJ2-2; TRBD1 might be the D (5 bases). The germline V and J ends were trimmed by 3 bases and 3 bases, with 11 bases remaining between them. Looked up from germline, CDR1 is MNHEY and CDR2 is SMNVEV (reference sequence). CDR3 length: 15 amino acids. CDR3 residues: CASSFAGHDTGELFF. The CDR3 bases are TGTGCCAGCAGTTTTGCAGGGCACGACACCGGGGAGCTGTTTTTT.

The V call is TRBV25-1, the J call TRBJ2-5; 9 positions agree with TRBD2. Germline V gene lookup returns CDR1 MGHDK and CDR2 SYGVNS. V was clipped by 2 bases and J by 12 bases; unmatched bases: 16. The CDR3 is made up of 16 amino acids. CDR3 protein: CASSEDYRSSGGAKYF. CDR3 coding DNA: TGTGCCAGCAGTGAAGATTATCGGAGTAGCGGGGGCGCCAAGTACTTC. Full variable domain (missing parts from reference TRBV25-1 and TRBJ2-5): EADIYQTPRYLVIGTGKKITLECSQTMGHDKMYWYQQDPGMELHLIHYSYGVNSTEKGDLSSESTVSRIRTEHFPLTLESARPSHTSQYLCASSEDYRSSGGAKYFGPGTRLLVL.

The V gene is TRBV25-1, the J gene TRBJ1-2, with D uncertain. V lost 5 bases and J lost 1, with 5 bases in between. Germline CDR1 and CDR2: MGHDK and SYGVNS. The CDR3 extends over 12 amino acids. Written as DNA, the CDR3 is TGTGCCAGCAGTAAGCTTAACTATGGCTACACCTTC. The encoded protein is CASSKLNYGYTF.

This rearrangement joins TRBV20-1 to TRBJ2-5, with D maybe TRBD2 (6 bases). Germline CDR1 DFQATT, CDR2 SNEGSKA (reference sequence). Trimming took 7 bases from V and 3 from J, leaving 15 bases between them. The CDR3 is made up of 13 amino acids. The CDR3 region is CSVTTSLKETQYF. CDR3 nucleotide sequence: TGCAGTGTTACCACTAGCCTGAAAGAGACCCAGTACTTC.

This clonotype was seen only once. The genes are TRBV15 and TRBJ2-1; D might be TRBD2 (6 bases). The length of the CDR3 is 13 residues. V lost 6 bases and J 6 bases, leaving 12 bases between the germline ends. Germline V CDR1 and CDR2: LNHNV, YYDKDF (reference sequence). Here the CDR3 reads CATRGTSRNEQFF. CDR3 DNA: TGTGCCACCAGAGGCACTAGCCGCAATGAGCAGTTCTTC.